This T cell receptor (beta chain) was sequenced in a study of shared clonotypes between healthy human individuals. About the research overall: CD4 naive cells filled three plates per donor, CD4 memory three, CD8 naive two and CD8 memory one.

CD8 cells classed as naive were CD45RO-negative and positively selected for CCR7, excluding terminally differentiated effector memory CD45RA+ cells. The assay was immunoSEQ multiplex PCR, and TCRdb's table has in-frame clones only and misses some. This table has 660,000 or so clones, roughly 96% appearing once. This sequence was found in a woman aged 25 to 39 in good health. Material for sequencing was naive CD8+ T cells sorted from blood.

Here the CDR3 reads CASSLDRGSTEAFF. CDR3 nucleotide sequence: TGTGCCAGTAGTCTCGACAGGGGGAGTACTGAAGCTTTCTTT. The rearrangement links TRBV19 to TRBJ1-1; 9 positions agree with TRBD1. CDR3 length equals 14 residues. Germline V gene data show CDR1 as LNHDA and CDR2 as SQIVND (reference sequence). V shed 5 bases, J shed 5 bases, and the junction held 6 bases outside the gene matches.